What follows describes a single T cell receptor beta chain. The antigen is not known. Trimming took 7 bases from V and 3 from J, leaving 13 bases between them. Germline CDR1 MDHEN, CDR2 SYDVKM. The CDR3 spans 13 residues. The entry originates in a study of CD8 T cells in Susac syndrome. Overall study findings and caveats: Susac syndrome CD4+ T cell repertoires showed no clonal expansion. The authors acknowledged that the study's TCR sequencing and HLA analysis involved relatively few individuals.

After extraction with the RNeasy kit, 0.5 to 1 ug of the RNA was reverse transcribed using random hexamers. One entry per CDR3 protein results from TCRdb running MiXCR on the immunoSEQ multiplex PCR reads. The sample has some 180,000 distinct CDR3 sequences, roughly nine tenths seen once. Sequencing targeted TCR beta in blood CD8+ and CD4+ T cells. The diagnostic criteria for definite or probable disease, as recently defined, were met by the patients with Susac syndrome. The sample was CD4+ T cells from PBMCs. The source is a human donor with Susac syndrome. J is TRBJ2-7 and V is TRBV28, with D tentatively TRBD1 (6 bases). The CDR3 region has the DNA TGTGCCAGCACTGAAGGACAGATCTACGAGCAGTACTTC. Translation: CASTEGQIYEQYF.